The 15 T cell receptor beta chains presented below share a single source sample, sequenced in a study of blood T cell repertoires in COVID-19. Libraries were prepared by immunoSEQ multiplex PCR; TCRdb keeps only in-frame clonotypes and omits some of them. The data show about 310,000 clones, about nine tenths seen once. Sequenced sample: PBMCs or T cells enriched from blood (not recorded which). Receptors were obtained from a woman in her thirties who had recovered from COVID-19.

CDR3 DNA sequence: TGCGCCAGCAGCCACATCACCGGGACAGGGACCCTCTATGGCTACACCTTC. Its protein is CASSHITGTGTLYGYTF. V usage is TRBV5-1 and J usage is TRBJ1-2, with 9 bases that match TRBD1. The CDR3 is 17 amino acids. V dropped 4 bases and J dropped 4; count of bases not matched to a gene: 14. Germline V gene lookup returns CDR1 SGHRS and CDR2 YFSETQ.

The chain couples TRBV27 to TRBJ2-3; 10 nucleotides match TRBD2. This CDR3 has 16 amino acids. The ends lost 2 bases at V and 4 bases at J; junction bases unmatched: 6. Germline V gene data show CDR1 as MNHEY and CDR2 as SMNVEV (reference sequence). This chain's CDR3 is CASSLEAGGPADTQYF. The DNA for the CDR3 is TGTGCCAGCAGTTTAGAAGCGGGAGGGCCAGCAGATACGCAGTATTTT.

The rearrangement uses TRBV2 and TRBJ1-4; a weak D match, TRBD1 (5 bases). The CDR3 extends over 15 amino acids. Trimming removed 8 bases from V and 5 bases from J, with 18 bases in between. The V gene's germline CDR1 is SNHLY and CDR2 FYNNEI. The CDR3 nucleotides are TGTGCCAGCGGGAGGGGAGGGGCCACAAATGAAAAACTGTTTTTT. This translates into CASGRGGATNEKLFF.

V usage is TRBV5-1 and J usage is TRBJ2-1, with D uncertain. CDR1 and CDR2 (germline): SGHRS, YFSETQ. This CDR3 has 16 amino acids. V gave up 2 bases and J gave up 6 bases, with 18 bases separating them. Here the CDR3 DNA reads TGCGCCAGCAGCTTAAATCGCCCCGATGACTTCAATGAGCAGTTCTTC. Encoded protein: CASSLNRPDDFNEQFF.

The chain is built from TRBV5-1 and TRBJ2-1, with TRBD2 as a possible D gene (5 bases). V was shortened by 1 base and J by 10 bases, with 12 bases between the two germline ends. Germline CDR1 reads SGHRS; CDR2 reads YFSETQ. There are 13 residues in the CDR3. CDR3 sequence reads: CASSLIVGGEQFF. In DNA form, the CDR3 reads TGCGCCAGCAGCTTGATCGTCGGAGGCGAGCAGTTCTTC.

This chain uses TRBV27 with TRBJ2-1; maybe TRBD1 (5 bases). Trimming took 6 bases from V and 2 from J, leaving 17 bases between them. CDR1 is MNHEY, CDR2 SMNVEV, per germline (reference sequence). There are 16 residues in the CDR3. CDR3 bases: TGTGCCAGCAGCGCGGTAGGGGCCGTCACCTACAATGAGCAGTTCTTC. This encodes CASSAVGAVTYNEQFF.

The V and J genes are TRBV19 and TRBJ2-7; 8 bases agree with TRBD2. Trimming at V came to 5 bases and at J to 4 bases, leaving 13 bases not matched to a gene. The CDR3 has 16 residues. The germline CDR1 and CDR2 sequences are LNHDA and SQIVND (reference sequence). Written as DNA, the CDR3 is TGTGCCAGTAGTGAGAATCCCGGGAGGGCCGGATACGAGCAGTACTTC. Amino acid sequence: CASSENPGRAGYEQYF. Filled out from reference TRBV19 and TRBJ2-7, the complete variable domain reads DGGITQSPKYLFRKEGQNVTLSCEQNLNHDAMYWYRQDPGQGLRLIYYSQIVNDFQKGDIAEGYSVSREKKESFPLTVTSAQKNPTAFYLCASSENPGRAGYEQYFGPGTRLTVT.

This chain connects TRBV2 to TRBJ2-1; 10 bases match TRBD1. V was pared by 6 bases and J by 11 bases, with 7 bases of the junction left unmatched. In germline, CDR1 is SNHLY, CDR2 FYNNEI. The CDR3 length is 13 residues. In DNA form, the CDR3 reads TGTGCCAGCAGAGGGACAGGGGAGGGAAAGCAGTTCTTC. Its protein product is CASRGTGEGKQFF.

This chain links TRBV3-1 (or the pseudogene TRBV3-2) with TRBJ1-5; 9 bases are shared with TRBD1. V lost 4 bases, J lost 5 bases, and 6 bases stayed unmatched. The length of the CDR3 is 15 residues. CDR1 LGHDT and CDR2 YNNKEL come from the germline V gene (reference sequence). As DNA, the CDR3 is TGTGCCAGCAGCCCAGGACAGGGGACCGATCAGCCCCAGCATTTT. Translating it yields CASSPGQGTDQPQHF.

This clone was detected only once. This chain connects TRBV27 to TRBJ2-1; TRBD2 aligns across 12 bases. This CDR3 is 16 amino acids long. Germline CDR1 reads MNHEY; CDR2 reads SMNVEV (reference sequence). Germline trimming cut 4 bases from V and 8 bases from J; bases unmatched to any gene: 9. The DNA for the CDR3 is TGTGCCAGCAGTTCGGGGACTAGCGGGTGGGGGGATGAGCAGTTCTTC. Residues: CASSSGTSGWGDEQFF.

J is TRBJ2-5 and V is TRBV5-6, with 10 nucleotides matching TRBD2. The germline V gene has CDR1 SGHDT and CDR2 YYEEEE. This CDR3 contains 16 residues. V lost 4 bases, J lost 5 bases, and 11 bases stayed unmatched. CDR3 sequence: CASSISLAGVLETQYF. CDR3 DNA sequence: TGTGCCAGCAGCATCAGCCTAGCGGGAGTTTTGGAGACCCAGTACTTC.

The chain has TRBV19 and TRBJ1-1; TRBD1 is a possible D gene (6 bases). Deletions cut 5 bases from V and 5 bases from J, with 15 bases between. Looked up from germline, CDR1 is LNHDA and CDR2 is SQIVND (reference sequence). CDR3 length equals 14 residues. The CDR3 DNA follows: TGTGCCAGTAGTTCCCGGAGGGGGGGGACTGAAGCTTTCTTT. Translation: CASSSRRGGTEAFF.

This clone was seen just once. The rearrangement uses TRBV12-5 and TRBJ2-1; D is uncertain. Germline values: CDR1 LGHNT, CDR2 FRNRAP. With 5 bases removed from V and 8 bases from J, the gap between germline ends came to 7 bases. The CDR3 is 11 amino acids. CDR3 DNA sequence: TGTGCTAGTGGTACACATGATGAGCAGTTCTTC. Amino acids: CASGTHDEQFF.

The V gene is TRBV2, the J gene TRBJ2-1, with 9 bases identical to TRBD2. V lost 7 bases and J lost 9; bases outside the gene matches: 16. This CDR3 has 16 amino acids. The germline gives CDR1 SNHLY, CDR2 FYNNEI. In nucleotides, the CDR3 is TGTGCCAGCATGTGGTGGCCTGGGCGGGAGGGGGGTGAGCAGTTCTTC. It is translated as CASMWWPGREGGEQFF.

The genes are TRBV5-5 and TRBJ2-7; a possible D gene is TRBD1 (5 bases). Germline CDR1 SGHKS, CDR2 YYEKEE (reference sequence). The germline V and J ends were trimmed by 5 bases and 2 bases, with 14 bases remaining between them. This CDR3 spans 14 amino acids. CDR3 sequence: CASSPFQGPYEQYF. In nucleotides, the CDR3 is TGTGCCAGCAGTCCCTTCCAGGGCCCCTACGAGCAGTACTTC. Variable domain in full (rest from reference TRBV5-5 and TRBJ2-7): DAGVTQSPTHLIKTRGQQVTLRCSPISGHKSVSWYQQVLGQGPQFIFQYYEKEERGRGNFPDRFSARQFPNYSSELNVNALLLGDSALYLCASSPFQGPYEQYFGPGTRLTVT.